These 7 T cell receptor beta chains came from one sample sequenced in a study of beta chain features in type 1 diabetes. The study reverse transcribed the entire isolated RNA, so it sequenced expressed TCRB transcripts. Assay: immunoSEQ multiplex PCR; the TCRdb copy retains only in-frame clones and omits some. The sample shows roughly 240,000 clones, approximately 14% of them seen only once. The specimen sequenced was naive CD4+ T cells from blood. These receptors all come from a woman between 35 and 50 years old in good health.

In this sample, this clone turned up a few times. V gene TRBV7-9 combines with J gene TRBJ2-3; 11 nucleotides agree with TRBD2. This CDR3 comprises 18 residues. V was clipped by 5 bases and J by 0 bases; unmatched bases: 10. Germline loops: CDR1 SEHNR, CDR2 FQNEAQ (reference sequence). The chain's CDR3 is CASSRTPRTSGSTDTQYF. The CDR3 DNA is TGTGCCAGCAGCCGGACCCCCCGGACTAGCGGGAGCACAGATACGCAGTATTTT.

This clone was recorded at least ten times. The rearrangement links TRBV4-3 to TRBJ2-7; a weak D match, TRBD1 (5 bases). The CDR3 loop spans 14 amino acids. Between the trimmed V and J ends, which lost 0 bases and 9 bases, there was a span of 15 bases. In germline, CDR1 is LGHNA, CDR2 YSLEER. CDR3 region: CASSQDRLGRVQYF. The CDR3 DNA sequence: TGCGCCAGCAGCCAAGATCGCCTAGGCAGGGTGCAGTACTTC.

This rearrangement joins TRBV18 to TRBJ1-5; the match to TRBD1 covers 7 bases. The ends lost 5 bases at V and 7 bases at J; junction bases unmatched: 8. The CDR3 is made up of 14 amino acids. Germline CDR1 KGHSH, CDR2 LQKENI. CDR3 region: CASSTGQMEQPQHF. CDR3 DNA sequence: TGTGCCAGCTCAACGGGACAGATGGAGCAGCCCCAGCATTTT.

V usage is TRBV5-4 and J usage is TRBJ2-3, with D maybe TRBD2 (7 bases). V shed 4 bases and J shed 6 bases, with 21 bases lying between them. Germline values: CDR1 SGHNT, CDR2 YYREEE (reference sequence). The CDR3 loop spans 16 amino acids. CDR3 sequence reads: CASSIPRGPGGDTQYF. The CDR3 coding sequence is TGTGCCAGCAGCATACCGCGGGGGCCCGGCGGGGATACGCAGTATTTT. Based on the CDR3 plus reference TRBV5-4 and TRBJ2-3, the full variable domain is ETGVTQSPTHLIKTRGQQVTLRCSSQSGHNTVSWYQQALGQGPQFIFQYYREEENGRGNFPPRFSGLQFPNYSSELNVNALELDDSALYLCASSIPRGPGGDTQYFGPGTRLTVL.

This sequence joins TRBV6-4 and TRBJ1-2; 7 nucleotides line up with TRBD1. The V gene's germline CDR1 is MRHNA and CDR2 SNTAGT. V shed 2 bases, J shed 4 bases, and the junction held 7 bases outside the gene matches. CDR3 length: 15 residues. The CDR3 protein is CASSDGTGDGYGYTF. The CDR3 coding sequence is TGTGCCAGCAGTGACGGAACAGGGGATGGCTATGGCTACACCTTC.

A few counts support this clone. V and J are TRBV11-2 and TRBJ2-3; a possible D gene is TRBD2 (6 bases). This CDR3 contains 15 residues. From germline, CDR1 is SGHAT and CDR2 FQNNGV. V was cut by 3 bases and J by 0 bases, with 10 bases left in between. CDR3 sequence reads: CASSFFSGSTDTQYF. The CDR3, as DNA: TGTGCCAGCAGCTTTTTTAGCGGTAGCACAGATACGCAGTATTTT.

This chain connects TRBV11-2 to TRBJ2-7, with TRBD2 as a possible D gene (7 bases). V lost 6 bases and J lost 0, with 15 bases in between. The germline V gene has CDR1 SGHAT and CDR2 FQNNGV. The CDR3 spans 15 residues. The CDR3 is CASRPPGGISYEQYF. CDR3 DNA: TGTGCCAGCAGACCGCCGGGGGGCATCTCCTACGAGCAGTACTTC. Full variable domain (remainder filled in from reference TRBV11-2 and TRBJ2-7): EAGVAQSPRYKIIEKRQSVAFWCNPISGHATLYWYQQILGQGPKLLIQFQNNGVVDDSQLPKDRFSAERLKGVDSTLKIQPAKLEDSAVYLCASRPPGGISYEQYFGPGTRLTVT.